These 23 T cell receptor beta chains came from one sample sequenced in a study of blood T cell repertoires in COVID-19. Repertoires were generated with immunoSEQ multiplex PCR, while TCRdb's copy carries only in-frame clones and drops some. The sample lists around 700,000 clones; about 90% were seen once. Sequenced sample: peripheral blood. All receptors come from a woman between 18 and 30 years old with acute or convalescent COVID-19.

The V gene is TRBV6-5, the J gene TRBJ2-7, with no clear D. V was cut by 7 bases and J by 1 base, with 2 bases left in between. Germline CDR1 and CDR2: MNHEY and SVGAGI. This CDR3 comprises 10 residues. This CDR3 is CASTSYEQYF. The CDR3 DNA reads TGTGCCAGCACGTCCTACGAGCAGTACTTC.

V gene TRBV5-8 combines with J gene TRBJ1-2; D not certain. There are 15 residues in the CDR3. Germline V CDR1 and CDR2: SGHTS, YDEGEE. Trimming pared 0 bases from V and 2 bases from J, leaving 11 bases between. The DNA of the CDR3 is TGTGCCAGCAGCTTGGAACCGGGAACAAACTATGGCTACACCTTC. Translation gives CASSLEPGTNYGYTF.

V and J are TRBV7-2 and TRBJ1-1; D ambiguous. The V gene lost 2 bases and the J gene lost 1 base, with 11 bases spanning the gap. Germline V gene sequence: CDR1 SGHTA, CDR2 FQGNSA. The CDR3 is made up of 15 amino acids. Written as DNA, the CDR3 is TGTGCCAGCAGCTTAATCAGTGTGAAGAACACTGAAGCTTTCTTT. This translates into CASSLISVKNTEAFF. Full variable domain (rest looked up from reference TRBV7-2 and TRBJ1-1): GAGVSQSPSNKVTEKGKDVELRCDPISGHTALYWYRQSLGQGLEFLIYFQGNSAPDKSGLPSDRFSAERTGGSVSTLTIQRTQQEDSAVYLCASSLISVKNTEAFFGQGTRLTVV.

The genes are TRBV2 and TRBJ1-1; TRBD1 aligns across 9 bases. CDR1 is SNHLY, CDR2 FYNNEI, per germline. The CDR3 loop spans 13 amino acids. V shed 11 bases and J 1 base; nucleotides not matched to a gene: 5. The chain's CDR3 is CAANRGPNTEAFF. CDR3 DNA sequence: TGTGCCGCCAACAGGGGGCCGAACACTGAAGCTTTCTTT.

The CDR3 sequence: CASSPGDKNTEAFF. CDR3 in DNA: TGTGCCAGCAGCCCAGGGGACAAGAACACTGAAGCTTTCTTT. The chain is built from TRBV11-3 and TRBJ1-1; the D gene is possibly TRBD1 (6 bases). The CDR3 is 14 amino acids. V lost 5 bases to trimming and J lost 1 base, with 11 bases between them. Germline V lookup: CDR1 SGHNT, CDR2 YENEEA.

The chain couples TRBV7-6 to TRBJ1-3; 7 nucleotides agree with TRBD1. The junction had 2 bases not matched to a gene; V was cut back by 2 bases and J by 4 bases. CDR3 size: 14 residues. Germline V CDR1 and CDR2: SGHVS, FNYEAQ. The CDR3: CASSLRDSGNTIYF. CDR3 sequence (DNA): TGTGCCAGCAGCTTAAGGGACAGCGGAAACACCATATATTTT.

The genes are TRBV5-1 and TRBJ2-2; 7 bases match TRBD1. After removal of 6 bases from V and 4 bases from J, the junction contained 6 bases not matched to a gene. The CDR3 runs 14 residues. The germline V gene has CDR1 SGHRS and CDR2 YFSETQ. The CDR3 nucleotides are TGCGCCAGCAAGGACAGGACTTTCACCGGGGAGCTGTTTTTT. Translating it yields CASKDRTFTGELFF.

The chain uses TRBV24-1 and TRBJ1-1; D ambiguous. The CDR3 loop spans 13 amino acids. The germline CDR1 and CDR2 sequences are KGHDR and SFDVKD. Trimming took 4 bases from V and 1 from J, leaving 6 bases between them. CDR3 region: CATSDDWNTEAFF. The CDR3 nucleotides are TGTGCCACCAGTGACGACTGGAACACTGAAGCTTTCTTT.

V and J are TRBV30 and TRBJ2-7; 7 bases align to TRBD1. CDR3 length: 15 residues. Trimming took 2 bases from V and 2 from J; bases not matched to a gene: 9. The germline V gene encodes CDR1 GTSNPN and CDR2 SVGIG (reference sequence). This CDR3 reads CAWSNRGGVAYEQYF. The CDR3 DNA sequence: TGTGCCTGGAGTAACAGGGGCGGAGTCGCCTACGAGCAGTACTTC. Using reference TRBV30 and TRBJ2-7 for the parts outside the CDR3, the full variable domain is SQTIHQWPATLVQPVGSPLSLECTVEGTSNPNLYWYRQAAGRGLQLLFYSVGIGQISSEVPQNLSASRPQDRQFILSSKKLLLSDSGFYLCAWSNRGGVAYEQYFGPGTRLTVT.

CDR3 sequence (DNA): TGTGCCAGCAGCAAAACAGGGAAGAACACCGGGGAGCTGTTTTTT. Amino acids: CASSKTGKNTGELFF. V and J are TRBV6-4 and TRBJ2-2; D may be TRBD1 (6 bases). Germline V gene data show CDR1 as MRHNA and CDR2 as SNTAGT. CDR3 length: 15 residues. The germline V and J ends were trimmed by 6 bases and 1 base, with 12 bases remaining between them.

The chain combines TRBV6-5 with TRBJ1-3; 7 bases are shared with TRBD1. This CDR3 has 14 residues. V shed 8 bases, J shed 4 bases, and the junction held 8 bases outside the gene matches. Germline V gives CDR1 MNHEY, CDR2 SVGAGI. CDR3 DNA: TGTGCCAGCCGAGACGACAGGGCAGGAAACACCATATATTTT. It is translated as CASRDDRAGNTIYF.

The genes are TRBV2 and TRBJ1-1; TRBD1 aligns across 9 bases. The CDR3 has 17 amino acids. Losses at the gene ends were 4 bases for V and 0 bases for J; bases not matched to a gene: 9. Germline assignment: CDR1 SNHLY and CDR2 FYNNEI. CDR3 sequence reads: CASSGGTGLYVNTEAFF. The CDR3 DNA reads TGTGCCAGCAGTGGCGGGACAGGGCTGTATGTGAACACTGAAGCTTTCTTT.

The DNA for the CDR3 is TGTGCCAGCAGCTTAGGGTACACGGAGGTAGATACGCAGTATTTT. Translated: CASSLGYTEVDTQYF. V usage is TRBV7-2 and J usage is TRBJ2-3, with D tentatively TRBD2 (5 bases). This CDR3 spans 15 amino acids. The germline V gene has CDR1 SGHTA and CDR2 FQGNSA. The V end was cut by 1 base, the J end by 5 bases, with 13 bases between.

The V call is TRBV10-2, the J call TRBJ1-6; a possible D gene is TRBD1 (6 bases). V was trimmed by 8 bases and J by 10 bases, leaving 15 bases between them. The CDR3 runs to 13 residues. The germline V gene has CDR1 WSHSY and CDR2 SAAADI. The CDR3 sequence is CASGVQGGSPLHF. CDR3 DNA: TGCGCCAGCGGTGTACAGGGTGGATCACCCCTCCACTTT.

V is TRBV7-9 and J is TRBJ1-2; the D gene is possibly TRBD1 (5 bases). The CDR3 contains 14 residues. From germline, CDR1 is SEHNR and CDR2 FQNEAQ (reference sequence). Trimming left V 1 base short and J 6 bases short, with 12 bases between. The CDR3 loop reads CASSLDGTSHGYTF. CDR3 bases: TGTGCCAGCAGCTTAGACGGGACTTCTCATGGCTACACCTTC.

The V and J genes are TRBV6-6 and TRBJ1-5; D not resolved. Trimming took off 8 bases at V and 0 bases at J, with 14 bases between the two ends. This CDR3 spans 15 amino acids. Per germline, CDR1 MNHNY and CDR2 SVGAGI (reference sequence). Written as DNA, the CDR3 is TGTGCCAGCTTCCCCTCGGTTCTTAGCAATCAGCCCCAGCATTTT. It codes for CASFPSVLSNQPQHF.

The chain combines TRBV7-2 with TRBJ1-2; D is ambiguous. CDR3 length: 15 residues. Per germline, CDR1 SGHTA and CDR2 FQGNSA. The V and J ends lost 1 base and 2 bases respectively, with 11 bases between them. The CDR3 DNA is TGTGCCAGCAGCTTAGGGGGAGGGATGAACTATGGCTACACCTTC. Protein: CASSLGGGMNYGYTF.

The chain combines TRBV19 with TRBJ1-6, with D tentatively TRBD1 (5 bases). CDR1 is LNHDA and CDR2 is SQIVND in the germline V gene (reference sequence). The length of the CDR3 is 16 residues. V was trimmed by 7 bases and J by 1 base, leaving 14 bases between them. CDR3 DNA: TGTGCCAGTATCCAAACAACAGGTTCCTATAATTCACCCCTCCACTTT. This sequence encodes CASIQTTGSYNSPLHF.

This chain connects TRBV29-1 to TRBJ2-2; D perhaps matches TRBD1 (5 bases). Germline values: CDR1 SQVTM, CDR2 ANQGSEA. The CDR3 loop spans 14 amino acids. V was trimmed by 0 bases and J by 5 bases, leaving 10 bases between them. The CDR3 spells CSVEEGQGTGELFF. CDR3 DNA: TGCAGCGTTGAAGAAGGGCAGGGAACCGGGGAGCTGTTTTTT.

J is TRBJ1-2 and V is TRBV18; D not resolved. Trimming stripped 3 bases from V and 2 bases from J, with 10 bases between. This CDR3 has 14 residues. Looked up from germline, CDR1 is KGHSH and CDR2 is LQKENI. CDR3 DNA sequence: TGTGCCAGCTCACCTAACGTGGAGAACTATGGCTACACCTTC. Its protein is CASSPNVENYGYTF.

This clone was observed once. The chain links TRBV25-1 to TRBJ2-7; D is undetermined. The germline gives CDR1 MGHDK, CDR2 SYGVNS. This CDR3 has 14 amino acids. V lost 4 bases and J 0 bases, leaving 10 bases between the germline ends. The CDR3 is CASSGLISSYEQYF. The DNA for the CDR3 is TGTGCCAGCAGTGGTCTGATTAGCTCCTACGAGCAGTACTTC.

J is TRBJ1-1 and V is TRBV11-1; D unclear. The CDR3 runs 14 residues. Deletions cut 1 base from V and 1 base from J, with 7 bases between. Per germline, CDR1 SGHAT and CDR2 FQDESV (reference sequence). CDR3 region: CASSLGQKNTEAFF. The CDR3 DNA follows: TGTGCCAGCAGCTTAGGTCAGAAGAACACTGAAGCTTTCTTT.

The chain recombines TRBV4-1 with TRBJ1-5; D is undetermined. Germline CDR1 is MGHRA and CDR2 is YSYEKL. There are 16 residues in the CDR3. V dropped 2 bases and J dropped 7 bases, with 18 bases sitting between them. CDR3 DNA sequence: TGCGCCAGCAGCCAATGGGTAAAGAGGGCCGACCAGCCCCAGCATTTT. This encodes CASSQWVKRADQPQHF.